This T cell receptor beta chain is from a study of blood T cell repertoires in COVID-19. Study summary: Material from acute and convalescent COVID-19 was sourced from the United States, Italy and Spain.

The CDR3 loop spans 20 amino acids. The germline V gene has CDR1 MGHRA and CDR2 YSYEKL. V was clipped by 2 bases and J by 1 base; unmatched bases: 11. Individuals drawn from 24 US areas were about 18 to 90 years old. Cohorts were assigned according to the clinical history that participants reported. Exposed participants came across a COVID-19 case within 2 weeks before study entry. Assay: immunoSEQ multiplex PCR; the TCRdb copy retains only in-frame clones and omits some. The data show about 220,000 clones, 90% seen once. The chain joins TRBV4-1 to TRBJ2-2; 12 bases match TRBD2. Sequenced sample: PBMCs or T cells enriched from blood (not recorded which). This sequence originates from a man under 40 who had been exposed to COVID-19. This chain's CDR3 is CASSQKARLAGGKNTGELFF. The CDR3 DNA sequence: TGCGCCAGCAGCCAAAAAGCTAGGCTAGCGGGGGGGAAGAACACCGGGGAGCTGTTTTTT.